The next 14 T cell receptor beta chains were all read from a single sample in a study of T cell repertoires in cytomegalovirus infection. Antigen specificity for these receptors is unknown. TCRdb re-analysed the reads in MiXCR, keeping a single row per CDR3 protein. Among some 900,000 distinct CDR3 sequences, approximately 30% were seen once, and the ten largest hold around 12%. Material: cultured CD8+ T cells from PBMCs, obtained from culture after CMV antigen stimulation. The receptors were gathered from a human donor in good health (CMV status not recorded). Some clones in this sample may be carry-over from other donors' samples.

This clonotype has a handful of counts. The rearrangement links TRBV6-5 to TRBJ2-2; D remains unclear. CDR3 length: 16 residues. Between the trimmed V and J ends, which lost 0 bases and 4 bases, there was a span of 12 bases. The germline gives CDR1 MNHEY, CDR2 SVGAGI. CDR3 sequence: CASSYSLRQITGELFF. CDR3 coding DNA: TGTGCCAGCAGTTACTCGTTAAGGCAGATCACCGGGGAGCTGTTTTTT.

This clonotype showed up just a few times. The chain uses TRBV28 and TRBJ1-5; D is perhaps TRBD1 (6 bases). The CDR3 runs to 17 residues. With 5 bases removed from V and 2 bases from J, the gap between germline ends came to 19 bases. The V gene's germline CDR1 is MDHEN and CDR2 SYDVKM. This CDR3 is CASSSHLQGGGNQPQHF. The CDR3 DNA sequence: TGTGCCAGCAGTAGCCACCTCCAAGGGGGTGGCAATCAGCCCCAGCATTTT.

The rearrangement links TRBV6-2 or TRBV6-3 to TRBJ1-1; D gene ambiguous. Germline assignment: CDR1 MNHEY and CDR2 SVGEGT. This CDR3 is 11 amino acids long. V was clipped by 7 bases and J by 3 bases, with 6 bases between them. CDR3 DNA sequence: TGTGCCAGCACTTTGGACACTGAAGCTTTCTTT. Encoded protein: CASTLDTEAFF.

This chain uses TRBV28 with TRBJ2-5; D unresolved. CDR3 size: 15 residues. CDR1 is MDHEN, CDR2 SYDVKM, per germline. With 7 bases removed from V and 4 bases from J, the gap between germline ends came to 19 bases. The CDR3 protein is CASTKESGIGETQYF. The CDR3, as DNA: TGTGCCAGCACCAAAGAGAGTGGGATAGGAGAGACCCAGTACTTC.

This clonotype was observed a handful of times. The CDR3 here is CASSFGFANEAFF. CDR3 sequence (DNA): TGTGCCAGCAGTTTCGGATTCGCAAACGAAGCTTTCTTT. This rearrangement joins TRBV12-3 or TRBV12-4 to TRBJ1-1; D unresolved. Deletions cut 3 bases from V and 8 bases from J, with 13 bases between. This CDR3 spans 13 amino acids.

This clonotype has just a few counts. V is TRBV7-2 and J is TRBJ2-7; 8 bases fit TRBD1. V trimming: 1 base; J trimming: 5 bases; junction bases outside the gene matches: 7. This CDR3 contains 15 residues. Germline V CDR1 and CDR2: SGHTA, FQGNSA. This chain's CDR3 is CASSLGYRGDHEQYF. Written as DNA, the CDR3 is TGTGCCAGCAGCTTAGGATACAGGGGGGACCACGAGCAGTACTTC. Using reference TRBV7-2 and TRBJ2-7 for the parts outside the CDR3, the full variable domain is GAGVSQSPSNKVTEKGKDVELRCDPISGHTALYWYRQSLGQGLEFLIYFQGNSAPDKSGLPSDRFSAERTGGSVSTLTIQRTQQEDSAVYLCASSLGYRGDHEQYFGPGTRLTVT.

CDR3 nucleotides: TGTGCCAGCAGTTACTCCATAGCGGGGGACCTCACCGGGGAGCTGTTTTTT. Residues: CASSYSIAGDLTGELFF. The rearrangement joins TRBV6-5 to TRBJ2-2; TRBD2 matches 9 bases. Germline lookup yields CDR1 MNHEY and CDR2 SVGAGI. The CDR3 is 17 residues long. J was trimmed by 4 bases and V by 0 bases; bases with no gene match: 6.

V is TRBV27 and J is TRBJ1-1, with TRBD1 as a possible D gene (5 bases). CDR1 and CDR2 (germline): MNHEY, SMNVEV (reference sequence). The V gene lost 5 bases and the J gene lost 1 base, with 14 bases spanning the gap. This CDR3 has 15 amino acids. CDR3 amino acids: CASSPPWGKNTEAFF. The CDR3 DNA reads TGTGCCAGCAGTCCCCCCTGGGGGAAGAACACTGAAGCTTTCTTT.

This chain links TRBV11-2 with TRBJ2-1; D remains ambiguous. CDR1 is SGHAT, CDR2 FQNNGV, per germline. The CDR3 has 16 residues. The V and J ends lost 1 base and 2 bases respectively, with 12 bases between them. CDR3 residues: CASSLGPNHPYNEQFF. In nucleotides, the CDR3 is TGTGCCAGCAGCTTAGGGCCAAATCATCCCTACAATGAGCAGTTCTTC.

This clonotype was observed a few times. This rearrangement joins TRBV12-3 or TRBV12-4 to TRBJ2-3; D remains ambiguous. With 7 bases removed from V and 6 bases from J, the gap between germline ends came to 26 bases. The CDR3 is 17 amino acids. The CDR3 loop is CASTLGIRLRVRDTQYF. The CDR3 bases are TGTGCCAGCACCTTGGGGATCAGACTTCGCGTTAGGGATACGCAGTATTTT.

The rearrangement joins TRBV4-1 to TRBJ2-1, with 8 bases matching TRBD1. Germline V gene sequence: CDR1 MGHRA, CDR2 YSYEKL. Unmatched junction bases numbered 8, after V lost 4 bases and J lost 0 bases. The CDR3 has 17 amino acids. CDR3 coding DNA: TGCGCCAGCAGCCGAATTATGACAGGGGCCTCCTACAATGAGCAGTTCTTC. Translating it yields CASSRIMTGASYNEQFF.

The V and J genes are TRBV11-3 and TRBJ2-2; the match to TRBD1 covers 7 bases. Germline CDR1 and CDR2: SGHNT and YENEEA. The CDR3 is made up of 18 amino acids. V trimming: 0 bases; J trimming: 2 bases; junction bases outside the gene matches: 9. CDR3 loop: CASSLDQGGRINTGELFF. The DNA for the CDR3 is TGTGCCAGCAGCTTAGATCAAGGGGGCCGAATTAACACCGGGGAGCTGTTTTTT.

This clonotype turned up a few times. This sequence joins TRBV28 and TRBJ2-1; TRBD1 might be the D (5 bases). V was cut by 3 bases and J by 5 bases, with 8 bases left in between. This CDR3 region has 13 residues. Germline-derived CDR1 and CDR2 are MDHEN and SYDVKM. Here the CDR3 reads CASSFQDNNEQFF. In DNA, the CDR3 is TGTGCCAGCAGTTTCCAGGACAACAATGAGCAGTTCTTC. The full variable domain, rest sourced from reference TRBV28 and TRBJ2-1, is DVKVTQSSRYLVKRTGEKVFLECVQDMDHENMFWYRQDPGLGLRLIYFSYDVKMKEKGDIPEGYSVSREKKERFSLILESASTNQTSMYLCASSFQDNNEQFFGPGTRLTVL.

This clonotype was seen more than once but under ten times. The chain uses TRBV5-4 and TRBJ2-3; TRBD1 is a possible D gene (5 bases). The CDR3 covers 15 residues. The ends were cut back, 4 bases at V and 1 base at J, with 13 bases in the middle. The germline CDR1 and CDR2 sequences are SGHNT and YYREEE (reference sequence). The CDR3 spells CASSVWGGRTDTQYF. CDR3 nucleotide sequence: TGTGCCAGCAGCGTTTGGGGCGGACGCACAGATACGCAGTATTTT.